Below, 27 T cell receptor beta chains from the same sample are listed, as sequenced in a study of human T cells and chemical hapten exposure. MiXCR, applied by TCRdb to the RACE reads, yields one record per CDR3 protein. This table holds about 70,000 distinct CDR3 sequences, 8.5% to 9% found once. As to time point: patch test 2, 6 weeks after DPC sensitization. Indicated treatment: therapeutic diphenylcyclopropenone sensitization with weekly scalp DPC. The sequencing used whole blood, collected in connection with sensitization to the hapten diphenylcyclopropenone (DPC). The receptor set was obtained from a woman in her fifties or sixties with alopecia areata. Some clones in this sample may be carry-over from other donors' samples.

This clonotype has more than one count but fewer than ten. CDR3 protein: CASSQREHYEQYF. In DNA, the CDR3 is TGCGCCAGCAGCCAGCGGGAACACTACGAGCAGTACTTC. The chain joins TRBV4-3 to TRBJ2-7, with D perhaps TRBD2 (6 bases). This CDR3 has 13 amino acids. Trimming cost V 3 bases and J 3 bases, with 9 bases left between them. Germline V lookup: CDR1 LGHNA, CDR2 YSLEER.

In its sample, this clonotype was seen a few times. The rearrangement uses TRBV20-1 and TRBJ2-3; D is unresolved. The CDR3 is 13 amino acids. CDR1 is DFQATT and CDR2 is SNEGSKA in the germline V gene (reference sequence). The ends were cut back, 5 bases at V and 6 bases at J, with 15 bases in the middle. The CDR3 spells CSASVVAADTQYF. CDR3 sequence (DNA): TGCAGTGCTTCTGTGGTCGCAGCGGATACGCAGTATTTT.

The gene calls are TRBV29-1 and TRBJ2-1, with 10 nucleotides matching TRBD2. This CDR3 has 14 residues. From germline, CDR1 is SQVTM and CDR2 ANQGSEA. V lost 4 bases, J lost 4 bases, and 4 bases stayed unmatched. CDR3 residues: CSVGGTSVYNEQFF. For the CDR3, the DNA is TGCAGCGTTGGGGGGACTAGCGTTTACAATGAGCAGTTCTTC.

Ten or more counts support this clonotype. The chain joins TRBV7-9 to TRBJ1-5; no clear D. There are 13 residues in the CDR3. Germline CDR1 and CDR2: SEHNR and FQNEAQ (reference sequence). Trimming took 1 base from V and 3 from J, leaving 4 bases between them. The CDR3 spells CASSLVNNQPQHF. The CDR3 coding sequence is TGTGCCAGCAGCTTAGTGAACAATCAGCCCCAGCATTTT.

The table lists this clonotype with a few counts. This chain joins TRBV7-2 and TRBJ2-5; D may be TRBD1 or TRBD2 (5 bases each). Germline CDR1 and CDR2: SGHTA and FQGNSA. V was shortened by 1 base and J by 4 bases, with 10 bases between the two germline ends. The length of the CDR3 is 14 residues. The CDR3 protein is CASSLGGRGETQYF. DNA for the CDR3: TGTGCCAGCAGCTTAGGGGGCCGGGGAGAGACCCAGTACTTC.

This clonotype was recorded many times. CDR3 amino acids: CASSFYTGTVNPDEQFF. Written as DNA, the CDR3 is TGTGCCAGCAGTTTTTATACGGGGACAGTGAACCCGGATGAGCAGTTCTTC. The chain is built from TRBV12-3 or TRBV12-4 and TRBJ2-1; 7 bases fit TRBD1. CDR3 size: 17 residues. Trimming at V came to 3 bases and at J to 8 bases, leaving 16 bases not matched to a gene.

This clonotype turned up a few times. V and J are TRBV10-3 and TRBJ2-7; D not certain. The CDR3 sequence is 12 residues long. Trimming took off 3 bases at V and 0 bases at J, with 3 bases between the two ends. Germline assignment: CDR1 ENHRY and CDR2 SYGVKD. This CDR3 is CAISDNSYEQYF. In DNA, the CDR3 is TGTGCCATCAGTGACAACTCCTACGAGCAGTACTTC.

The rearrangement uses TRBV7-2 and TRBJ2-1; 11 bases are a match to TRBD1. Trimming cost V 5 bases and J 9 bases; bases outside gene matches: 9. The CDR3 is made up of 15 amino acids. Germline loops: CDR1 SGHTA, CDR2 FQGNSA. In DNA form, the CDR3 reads TGTGCCAGCAGCCCCGGACAGGGGGCTGGTGGTGAGCAGTTCTTC. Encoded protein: CASSPGQGAGGEQFF.

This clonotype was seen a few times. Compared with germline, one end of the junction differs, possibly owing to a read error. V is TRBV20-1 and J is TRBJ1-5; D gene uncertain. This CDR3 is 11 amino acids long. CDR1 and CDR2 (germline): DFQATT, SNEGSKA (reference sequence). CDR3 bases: TGCAGTGCGAGAGACGGTCAGCCCCAGCATTTT. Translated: CSARDGQPQHF.

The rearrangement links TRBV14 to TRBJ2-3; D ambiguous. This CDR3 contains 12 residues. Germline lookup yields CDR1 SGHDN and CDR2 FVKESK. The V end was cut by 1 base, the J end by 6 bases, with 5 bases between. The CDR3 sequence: CASSQGRDTQYF. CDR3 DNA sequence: TGTGCCAGCAGCCAAGGTCGGGATACGCAGTATTTT.

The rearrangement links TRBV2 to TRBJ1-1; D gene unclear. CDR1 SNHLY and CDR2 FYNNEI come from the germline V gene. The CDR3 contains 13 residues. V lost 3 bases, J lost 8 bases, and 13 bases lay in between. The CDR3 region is CASSEVPRLEAFF. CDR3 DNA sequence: TGTGCCAGCAGTGAGGTGCCCCGCCTAGAAGCTTTCTTT. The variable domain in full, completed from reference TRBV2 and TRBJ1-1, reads EPEVTQTPSHQVTQMGQEVILRCVPISNHLYFYWYRQILGQKVEFLVSFYNNEISEKSEIFDDQFSVERPDGSNFTLKIRSTKLEDSAMYFCASSEVPRLEAFFGQGTRLTVV.

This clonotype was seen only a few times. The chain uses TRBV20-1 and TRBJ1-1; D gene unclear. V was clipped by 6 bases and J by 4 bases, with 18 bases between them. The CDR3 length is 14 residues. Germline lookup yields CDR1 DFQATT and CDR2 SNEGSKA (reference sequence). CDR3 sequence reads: CSASGLGSSTEAFF. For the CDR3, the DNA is TGCAGTGCCAGTGGTTTGGGGAGTAGCACTGAAGCTTTCTTT.

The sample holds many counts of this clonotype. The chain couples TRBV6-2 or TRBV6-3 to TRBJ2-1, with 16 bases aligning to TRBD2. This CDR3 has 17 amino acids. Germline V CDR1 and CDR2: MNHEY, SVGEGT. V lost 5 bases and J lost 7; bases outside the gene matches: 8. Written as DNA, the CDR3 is TGTGCCAGCAGTACGGGACTAGCGGGAGGGCCGAGGAATGAGCAGTTCTTC. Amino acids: CASSTGLAGGPRNEQFF.

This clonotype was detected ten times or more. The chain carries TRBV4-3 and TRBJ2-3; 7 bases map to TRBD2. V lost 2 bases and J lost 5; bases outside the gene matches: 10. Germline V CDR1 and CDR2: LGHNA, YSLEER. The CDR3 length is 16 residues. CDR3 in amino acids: CASSQTSAVDEDTQYF. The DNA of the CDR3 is TGCGCCAGCAGCCAAACTAGCGCTGTTGATGAAGATACGCAGTATTTT.

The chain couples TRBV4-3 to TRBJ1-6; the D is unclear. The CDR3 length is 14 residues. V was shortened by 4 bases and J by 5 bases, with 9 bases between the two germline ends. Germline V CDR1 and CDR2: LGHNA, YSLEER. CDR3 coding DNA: TGCGCCAGCAGCCTCGACGGGGATAATTCACCCCTCCACTTT. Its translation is CASSLDGDNSPLHF.

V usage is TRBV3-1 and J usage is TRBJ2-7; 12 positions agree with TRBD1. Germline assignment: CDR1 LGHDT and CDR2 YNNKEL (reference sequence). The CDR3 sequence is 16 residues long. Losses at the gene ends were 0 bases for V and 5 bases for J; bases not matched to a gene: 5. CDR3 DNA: TGTGCCAGCAGCCAAGACCCCGGGACAGGGGGCGACGAGCAGTACTTC. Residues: CASSQDPGTGGDEQYF.

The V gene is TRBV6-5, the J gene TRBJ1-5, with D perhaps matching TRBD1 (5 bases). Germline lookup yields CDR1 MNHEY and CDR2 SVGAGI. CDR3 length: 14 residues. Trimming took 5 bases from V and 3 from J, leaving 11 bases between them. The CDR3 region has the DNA TGTGCCAGCAGTCCGGGGGGTTTCAATCAGCCCCAGCATTTT. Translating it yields CASSPGGFNQPQHF.

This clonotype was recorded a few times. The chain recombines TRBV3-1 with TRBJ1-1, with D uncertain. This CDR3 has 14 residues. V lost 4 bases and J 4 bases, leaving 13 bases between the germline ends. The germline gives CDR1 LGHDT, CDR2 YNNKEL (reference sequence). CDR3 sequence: CASSPGSAGTEAFF. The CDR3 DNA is TGTGCCAGCAGCCCAGGTTCTGCTGGCACTGAAGCTTTCTTT. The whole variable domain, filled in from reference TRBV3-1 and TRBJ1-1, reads DTAVSQTPKYLVTQMGNDKSIKCEQNLGHDTMYWYKQDSKKFLKIMFSYNNKELIINETVPNRFSPKSPDKAHLNLHINSLELGDSAVYFCASSPGSAGTEAFFGQGTRLTVV.

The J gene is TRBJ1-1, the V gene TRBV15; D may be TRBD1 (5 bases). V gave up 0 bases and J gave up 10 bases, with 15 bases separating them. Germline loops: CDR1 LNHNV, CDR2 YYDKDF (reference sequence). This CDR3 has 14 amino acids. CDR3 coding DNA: TGTGCCACCAGCAGAGAAGGGTCGGGGGTAAGAGCTTTCTTT. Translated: CATSREGSGVRAFF.

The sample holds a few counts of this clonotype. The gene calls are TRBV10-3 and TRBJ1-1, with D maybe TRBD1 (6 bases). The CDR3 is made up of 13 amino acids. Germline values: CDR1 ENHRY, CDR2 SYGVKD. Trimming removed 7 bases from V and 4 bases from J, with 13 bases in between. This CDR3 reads CAIIKDSGTEAFF. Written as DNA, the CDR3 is TGTGCCATCATTAAGGACAGCGGCACTGAAGCTTTCTTT.

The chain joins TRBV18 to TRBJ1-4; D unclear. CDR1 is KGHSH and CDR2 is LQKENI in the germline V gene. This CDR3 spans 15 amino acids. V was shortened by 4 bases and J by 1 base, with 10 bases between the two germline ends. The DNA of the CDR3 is TGTGCCAGCTCACTCCCGGGCGGAACTAATGAAAAACTGTTTTTT. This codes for CASSLPGGTNEKLFF. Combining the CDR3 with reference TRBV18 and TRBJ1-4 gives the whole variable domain NAGVMQNPRHLVRRRGQEARLRCSPMKGHSHVYWYRQLPEEGLKFMVYLQKENIIDESGMPKERFSAEFPKEGPSILRIQQVVRGDSAAYFCASSLPGGTNEKLFFGSGTQLSVL.

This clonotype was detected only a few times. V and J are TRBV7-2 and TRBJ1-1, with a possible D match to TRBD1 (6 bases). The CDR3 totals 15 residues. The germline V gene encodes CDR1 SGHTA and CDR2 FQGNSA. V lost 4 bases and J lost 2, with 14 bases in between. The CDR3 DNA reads TGTGCCAGCAGCTCCGCAGCACAGGGAAACACTGAAGCTTTCTTT. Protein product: CASSSAAQGNTEAFF.

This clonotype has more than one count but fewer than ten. The CDR3 sequence is CSARDAAASNEKLFF. In nucleotides, the CDR3 is TGCAGTGCTAGAGATGCGGCAGCTTCTAATGAAAAACTGTTTTTT. The chain links TRBV20-1 to TRBJ1-4; D is uncertain. The CDR3 is made up of 15 amino acids. The V end lost 0 bases, the J end lost 3 bases, and 11 bases lay between the germline ends. Looked up from germline, CDR1 is DFQATT and CDR2 is SNEGSKA (reference sequence).

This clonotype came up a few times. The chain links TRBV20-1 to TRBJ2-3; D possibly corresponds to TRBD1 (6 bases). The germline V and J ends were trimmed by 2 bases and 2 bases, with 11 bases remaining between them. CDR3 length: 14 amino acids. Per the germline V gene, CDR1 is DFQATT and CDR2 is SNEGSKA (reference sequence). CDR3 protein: CSARRGSLTDTQYF. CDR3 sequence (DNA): TGCAGTGCTAGAAGGGGGAGCCTCACAGATACGCAGTATTTT.

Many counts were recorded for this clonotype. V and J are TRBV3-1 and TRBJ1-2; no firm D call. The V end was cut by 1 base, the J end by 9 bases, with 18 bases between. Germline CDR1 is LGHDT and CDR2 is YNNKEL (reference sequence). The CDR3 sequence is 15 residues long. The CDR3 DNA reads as TGTGCCAGCAGCCAAGGTATCGGGAAGGAGGTGAGCTACACCTTC. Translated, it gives CASSQGIGKEVSYTF.

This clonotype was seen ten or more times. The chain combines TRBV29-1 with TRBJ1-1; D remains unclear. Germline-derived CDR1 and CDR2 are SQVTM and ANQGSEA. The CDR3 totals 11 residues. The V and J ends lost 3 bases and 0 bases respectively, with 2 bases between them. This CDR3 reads CSVDMNTEAFF. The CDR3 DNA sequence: TGCAGCGTTGATATGAACACTGAAGCTTTCTTT.

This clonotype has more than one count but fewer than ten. The CDR3 coding sequence is TGTGCCAGCAGCAAGGAGACCTATAATTCACCCCTCCACTTT. Protein: CASSKETYNSPLHF. The chain links TRBV7-2 to TRBJ1-6; D is ambiguous. The germline gives CDR1 SGHTA, CDR2 FQGNSA. Trimming shortened V by 5 bases and J by 2 bases, and 7 bases separated the two germline ends. This CDR3 has 14 residues.